The 25 T cell receptor beta chains reported below all come from one sample, sequenced in a study of shared clonotypes between healthy human individuals. The data were produced by immunoSEQ multiplex PCR, yet TCRdb's version contains in-frame clones alone and is incomplete. The table shows roughly 1,000,000 clones, with 75% to 85% occurring only once. The source material was memory CD4+ T cells from PBMCs. The sample's subset: CD45RA-negative fraction. The source of these receptors is a man between 18 and 35 years old in good health. Some clones in this sample may be carry-over from other donors' samples.

The V gene is TRBV27, the J gene TRBJ2-1; 9 positions match TRBD2. Germline values: CDR1 MNHEY, CDR2 SMNVEV (reference sequence). J gave up 0 bases and V 4 bases, and 7 bases lay outside the gene matches. This CDR3 has 17 amino acids. The CDR3 loop is CASSSIRTSDSYNEQFF. CDR3 DNA sequence: TGTGCCAGCAGTTCAATCCGGACTAGCGACTCCTACAATGAGCAGTTCTTC.

The V gene is TRBV27, the J gene TRBJ2-7, with no clear D. This CDR3 has 14 residues. Germline-derived CDR1 and CDR2 are MNHEY and SMNVEV (reference sequence). Trimming pared 0 bases from V and 6 bases from J, leaving 12 bases between. In DNA, the CDR3 is TGTGCCAGCAGTTTATCGAGACCATCCGGCGAGCAGTACTTC. It codes for CASSLSRPSGEQYF.

This clone was picked up many times. The V gene is TRBV4-1, the J gene TRBJ1-2, with D perhaps matching TRBD1 (5 bases). CDR3 length equals 14 residues. The germline gives CDR1 MGHRA, CDR2 YSYEKL. The V end was cut by 4 bases, the J end by 2 bases, with 11 bases between. The DNA of the CDR3 is TGCGCCAGCAGCCCAGGACGGGGGAACTATGGCTACACCTTC. Protein: CASSPGRGNYGYTF.

This chain joins TRBV9 and TRBJ2-3, with 10 nucleotides matching TRBD2. Germline V gene data show CDR1 as SGDLS and CDR2 as YYNGEE. The CDR3 runs 15 residues. Trimming at V came to 1 base and at J to 6 bases, leaving 5 bases not matched to a gene. As DNA, the CDR3 is TGTGCCAGCAGCGTATCAGCGGGAGGGGGGGATACGCAGTATTTT. Its translation is CASSVSAGGGDTQYF.

With respect to this clone: With a much larger clone just one base away, this may be a read error. The chain employs TRBV27 and TRBJ1-5; D is undetermined. The length of the CDR3 is 12 residues. V was cut by 5 bases and J by 0 bases, with 2 bases left in between. Germline lookup yields CDR1 MNHEY and CDR2 SMNVEV (reference sequence). The CDR3 sequence: CASSNSNQPQHF. CDR3 bases: TGTGCCAGCAGTAATAGCAATCAGCCCCAGCATTTT.

The CDR3 reads CACGRLNTEAFF. The CDR3 coding sequence is TGTGCCTGTGGACGGTTGAACACTGAAGCTTTCTTT. The rearrangement joins TRBV30 to TRBJ1-1; D is unresolved. CDR1 and CDR2 (germline): GTSNPN, SVGIG (reference sequence). Trimming took 6 bases from V and 0 from J, leaving 8 bases between them. The CDR3 totals 12 residues.

This clone appeared a single time. The V gene is TRBV7-8, the J gene TRBJ1-2, with unresolved D. The V end was cut by 5 bases, the J end by 0 bases, with 13 bases between. This CDR3 region has 15 residues. CDR1 and CDR2 (germline): SGHVS, FQNEAQ. The chain's CDR3 is CASSALRETNYGYTF. CDR3 sequence (DNA): TGTGCCAGCAGCGCCCTCCGGGAGACTAACTATGGCTACACCTTC.

This clone is a singleton in its sample. The V call is TRBV28, the J call TRBJ1-1, with D uncertain. Germline CDR1 and CDR2: MDHEN and SYDVKM. This CDR3 has 11 amino acids. The V gene lost 6 bases and the J gene lost 8 bases, with 10 bases spanning the gap. CDR3 bases: TGTGCCAGCAGCCCGACGCGCGAAGCTTTCTTT. Its translation: CASSPTREAFF. Complete variable domain (other parts from reference TRBV28 and TRBJ1-1): DVKVTQSSRYLVKRTGEKVFLECVQDMDHENMFWYRQDPGLGLRLIYFSYDVKMKEKGDIPEGYSVSREKKERFSLILESASTNQTSMYLCASSPTREAFFGQGTRLTVV.

The CDR3 DNA reads as TGTGCCAGCAGCTTAGGGATAGCGGGAGTGGATGAGCAGTTCTTC. Translating gives CASSLGIAGVDEQFF. V is TRBV11-3 and J is TRBJ2-1; TRBD2 agrees at 9 bases. Germline CDR1 SGHNT, CDR2 YENEEA. The CDR3 consists of 15 residues. With 1 base clipped from V and 8 bases from J, the junction kept 6 bases outside the gene matches.

V gene TRBV28 combines with J gene TRBJ1-1; D may be TRBD1 (6 bases). Between the trimmed V and J ends, which lost 5 bases and 0 bases, there was a span of 16 bases. The CDR3 is made up of 16 amino acids. Looked up from germline, CDR1 is MDHEN and CDR2 is SYDVKM. The CDR3 here is CASSAGQLIMNTEAFF. The CDR3 nucleotides read TGTGCCAGCAGTGCAGGACAGCTCATTATGAACACTGAAGCTTTCTTT. The variable domain in full, with the rest retrieved from reference TRBV28 and TRBJ1-1, is DVKVTQSSRYLVKRTGEKVFLECVQDMDHENMFWYRQDPGLGLRLIYFSYDVKMKEKGDIPEGYSVSREKKERFSLILESASTNQTSMYLCASSAGQLIMNTEAFFGQGTRLTVV.

To note about this clone: This sample includes further DNA sequences coding for the same CDR3. The chain couples TRBV14 to TRBJ2-5; D ambiguous. The V gene's germline CDR1 is SGHDN and CDR2 FVKESK. The CDR3 runs to 12 residues. V lost 1 base and J 4 bases, leaving 4 bases between the germline ends. CDR3: CASSQVRETQYF. DNA for the CDR3: TGTGCCAGCAGCCAAGTAAGAGAGACCCAGTACTTC.

A few counts support this clone. In DNA form, the CDR3 reads TGTGCCAGTAGTGCACCTAGCGTCAGGAGTACCGATGAGCAGTTCTTC. Amino acid sequence: CASSAPSVRSTDEQFF. V usage is TRBV19 and J usage is TRBJ2-1, with D possibly TRBD2 on 6 matching bases. The germline V gene has CDR1 LNHDA and CDR2 SQIVND (reference sequence). The CDR3 loop spans 16 amino acids. V was trimmed by 5 bases and J by 8 bases, leaving 22 bases between them.

The chain has TRBV29-1 and TRBJ1-4; tentatively, D is TRBD1 (5 bases). This CDR3 has 12 residues. Germline CDR1 and CDR2: SQVTM and ANQGSEA. Deletions cut 7 bases from V and 4 bases from J, with 10 bases between. CDR3 protein: CSGGAGNEKLFF. Written as DNA, the CDR3 is TGCAGCGGTGGGGCGGGTAATGAAAAACTGTTTTTT. Drawing the rest from reference TRBV29-1 and TRBJ1-4, the complete variable domain is SAVISQKPSRDICQRGTSLTIQCQVDSQVTMMFWYRQQPGQSLTLIATANQGSEATYESGFVIDKFPISRPNLTFSTLTVSNMSPEDSSIYLCSGGAGNEKLFFGSGTQLSVL.

The chain's CDR3 is CSATTGDTQYF. The DNA for the CDR3 is TGCAGTGCTACGACGGGGGATACGCAGTATTTT. J is TRBJ2-3 and V is TRBV20-1, with D maybe TRBD2 (5 bases). V was clipped by 4 bases and J by 6 bases, with 8 bases between them. Germline V gene data show CDR1 as DFQATT and CDR2 as SNEGSKA (reference sequence). This CDR3 comprises 11 residues.

The chain has TRBV10-2 and TRBJ1-2; TRBD1 matches 8 bases. V shed 3 bases, J shed 4 bases, and the junction held 10 bases outside the gene matches. Germline values: CDR1 WSHSY, CDR2 SAAADI. The CDR3 runs to 16 residues. The CDR3: CASSEIGQGIGYGYTF. The DNA of the CDR3 is TGCGCCAGCAGTGAAATCGGACAGGGCATCGGCTATGGCTACACCTTC.

The rearrangement uses TRBV28 and TRBJ1-2; D unclear. Looked up from germline, CDR1 is MDHEN and CDR2 is SYDVKM. The CDR3 runs 11 residues. The germline V and J ends were trimmed by 3 bases and 5 bases, with 4 bases remaining between them. The CDR3 DNA sequence: TGTGCCAGCAGTTTCCGTTATGGCTACACCTTC. Residues: CASSFRYGYTF.

This rearrangement joins TRBV28 to TRBJ2-3; D unclear. Trimming removed 4 bases at V and 1 base at J, with 12 bases between. Looked up from germline, CDR1 is MDHEN and CDR2 is SYDVKM. This CDR3 region has 15 residues. CDR3 bases: TGTGCCAGCAGTTCCAGACTCGGAGGCACAGATACGCAGTATTTT. Translated: CASSSRLGGTDTQYF. The variable domain in full, with the rest retrieved from reference TRBV28 and TRBJ2-3, is DVKVTQSSRYLVKRTGEKVFLECVQDMDHENMFWYRQDPGLGLRLIYFSYDVKMKEKGDIPEGYSVSREKKERFSLILESASTNQTSMYLCASSSRLGGTDTQYFGPGTRLTVL.

The V and J genes are TRBV19 and TRBJ2-4; 10 bases agree with TRBD1. Losses at the gene ends were 4 bases for V and 9 bases for J; bases not matched to a gene: 6. Looked up from germline, CDR1 is LNHDA and CDR2 is SQIVND (reference sequence). This CDR3 is 14 amino acids long. The CDR3: CASSTTGGGGIQYF. The CDR3 DNA reads as TGTGCCAGTAGTACGACAGGGGGCGGTGGCATTCAGTACTTC. Supplemented by reference TRBV19 and TRBJ2-4, the full variable domain reads DGGITQSPKYLFRKEGQNVTLSCEQNLNHDAMYWYRQDPGQGLRLIYYSQIVNDFQKGDIAEGYSVSREKKESFPLTVTSAQKNPTAFYLCASSTTGGGGIQYFGAGTRLSVL.

The chain recombines TRBV7-9 with TRBJ2-3; D is unresolved. The CDR3 runs to 15 residues. The germline V and J ends were trimmed by 0 bases and 0 bases, with 7 bases remaining between them. Germline CDR1 and CDR2: SEHNR and FQNEAQ (reference sequence). This chain's CDR3 is CASSLAPFSTDTQYF. The CDR3 bases are TGTGCCAGCAGCTTAGCCCCCTTTAGCACAGATACGCAGTATTTT. Filled out from reference TRBV7-9 and TRBJ2-3, the complete variable domain reads DTGVSQNPRHKITKRGQNVTFRCDPISEHNRLYWYRQTLGQGPEFLTYFQNEAQLEKSRLLSDRFSAERPKGSFSTLEIQRTEQGDSAMYLCASSLAPFSTDTQYFGPGTRLTVL.

This chain connects TRBV27 to TRBJ2-7; D gene ambiguous. The CDR3 runs 15 residues. Per the germline V gene, CDR1 is MNHEY and CDR2 is SMNVEV (reference sequence). Trimming removed 1 base from V and 2 bases from J, with 12 bases in between. The CDR3 protein is CASSLLRLGTYEQYF. The CDR3 DNA reads TGTGCCAGCAGTTTATTACGATTGGGGACCTACGAGCAGTACTTC.

This rearrangement joins TRBV5-4 to TRBJ2-7; the match to TRBD1 covers 9 bases. The trim removed 0 bases at V and 7 bases at J, leaving 8 bases unmatched. The CDR3 runs 15 residues. The germline gives CDR1 SGHNT, CDR2 YYREEE (reference sequence). CDR3 loop: CASSLGTGGSLEQYF. The CDR3 coding sequence is TGTGCCAGCAGCTTGGGTACAGGGGGCTCGCTAGAGCAGTACTTC.

The genes are TRBV5-1 and TRBJ2-1, with D unclear. Trimming cost V 3 bases and J 4 bases, with 8 bases left between them. The CDR3 has 13 residues. The germline V gene encodes CDR1 SGHRS and CDR2 YFSETQ. The CDR3 coding sequence is TGCGCCAGCAGCTGGGGATTTTACAATGAGCAGTTCTTC. Protein product: CASSWGFYNEQFF.

V and J are TRBV30 and TRBJ2-1, with a possible D match to TRBD2 (6 bases). Trimming shortened V by 5 bases and J by 1 base, and 9 bases separated the two germline ends. The CDR3 spans 13 residues. Germline assignment: CDR1 GTSNPN and CDR2 SVGIG (reference sequence). The DNA of the CDR3 is TGTGCCTGGGGTGGGAGGTCCTACAATGAGCAGTTCTTC. It is translated as CAWGGRSYNEQFF.

This clone was observed many times. The sample contains more than one DNA sequence encoding this CDR3. V and J are TRBV18 and TRBJ2-7, with D perhaps assigned TRBD1 or TRBD2 (5 bases each). The germline V and J ends were trimmed by 0 bases and 6 bases, with 12 bases remaining between them. There are 14 residues in the CDR3. The germline CDR1 and CDR2 sequences are KGHSH and LQKENI. The CDR3: CASSPPGTSGEQYF. The DNA for the CDR3 is TGTGCCAGCTCACCACCGGGGACCTCTGGCGAGCAGTACTTC.

The chain carries TRBV5-1 and TRBJ1-2; a weak D match, TRBD1 (5 bases). The CDR3 is 14 residues long. The germline V gene encodes CDR1 SGHRS and CDR2 YFSETQ. The V gene lost 0 bases and the J gene lost 7 bases, with 13 bases spanning the gap. The chain's CDR3 is CASSLEGTIIGYTF. Here the CDR3 DNA reads TGCGCCAGCAGCTTGGAGGGGACCATAATTGGCTACACCTTC. The full variable domain, its missing parts supplied by reference TRBV5-1 and TRBJ1-2, is KAGVTQTPRYLIKTRGQQVTLSCSPISGHRSVSWYQQTPGQGLQFLFEYFSETQRNKGNFPGRFSGRQFSNSRSEMNVSTLELGDSALYLCASSLEGTIIGYTFGSGTRLTVV.